A selection of T cell receptor beta chains follows, all from one sample in a study of blood T cell repertoires in COVID-19. Sequencing used immunoSEQ multiplex PCR; TCRdb keeps in-frame clones, though not all of them. The sample holds 300,000 to 400,000 clones, approximately 86% seen once. Source material: peripheral blood. The receptors shown here come from a woman aged 55-69 years with COVID-19, enrolled during active disease. The CDR3 runs from the conserved cysteine through the conserved F or W. A D gene is named only where the DNA matches it firmly. Clone size is not always given. Where it is, it says once, few, many or a class for expanded clones.

d_call j_call clone_size v_call cdr3_aa cdr3_nt
- TRBJ1-2 - TRBV7-2 CASSFGTSNYGYTF TGTGCCAGCAGCTTTGGGACATCTAACTATGGCTACACCTTC
TRBD1 TRBJ2-5 - TRBV7-3 CASSPQGAGETQYF TGTGCCAGCAGCCCCCAGGGGGCCGGCGAGACCCAGTACTTC
TRBD1 TRBJ2-3 once TRBV3-1/TRBV3-2 CASSQEDRVGNTQYF TGTGCCAGCAGCCAAGAGGACAGGGTGGGGAATACGCAGTATTTT
TRBD2 TRBJ2-3 - TRBV27 CASSPWTSGGSRAVADTQYF TGTGCCAGCAGTCCTTGGACTAGCGGGGGGTCCCGGGCAGTCGCAGATACGCAGTATTTT
- TRBJ1-6 - TRBV27 CASSYRDYSPLHF TGTGCCAGCAGTTACAGGGACTACTCACCCCTCCACTTT
- TRBJ2-7 - TRBV5-1 CASSFFAGAYEQYF TGCGCCAGCAGCTTTTTCGCCGGAGCCTACGAGCAGTACTTC
- TRBJ2-4 - TRBV7-9 CASSLRSIGIQYF TGTGCCAGCAGCTTAAGGAGTATCGGCATTCAGTACTTC
- TRBJ2-2 - TRBV27 CASSRGTDTGELFF TGTGCCAGCAGTCGCGGCACGGACACCGGGGAGCTGTTTTTT
TRBD1 TRBJ2-7 - TRBV6-5 CASSPDRDSDEQYF TGTGCCAGCAGTCCGGACAGGGATTCGGACGAGCAGTACTTC
- TRBJ1-2 - TRBV6-5 CASSYSHRYYGYTF TGTGCCAGCAGTTACTCTCACAGATACTATGGCTACACCTTC
- TRBJ2-5 - TRBV2 CASTGEETQYF TGTGCCAGCACCGGGGAAGAGACCCAGTACTTC
TRBD1 TRBJ2-6 - TRBV27 CASSVRDSVSGANVLTF TGTGCCAGCAGTGTTCGGGACAGTGTCTCTGGGGCCAACGTCCTGACTTTC
- TRBJ1-1 - TRBV5-6 CASSSWGVVTEAFF TGTGCCAGCAGCTCGTGGGGGGTAGTCACTGAAGCTTTCTTT
- TRBJ2-5 - TRBV5-7 CASSLRKDRRARETQYF TGTGCCAGCAGCTTGCGTAAGGACAGGAGGGCTCGTGAGACCCAGTACTTC
- TRBJ2-7 - TRBV2 CASSEGAVEQYF TGTGCCAGCAGTGAGGGTGCGGTCGAGCAGTACTTC
TRBD1 TRBJ2-7 - TRBV6-2/TRBV6-3 CASSYETHRGSSYEQYF TGTGCCAGCAGTTATGAGACCCACAGGGGATCCTCCTACGAGCAGTACTTC
- TRBJ2-7 - TRBV19 CASSIWQGNDEQYF TGTGCCAGTAGTATATGGCAGGGAAACGACGAGCAGTACTTC
- TRBJ1-2 - TRBV10-3 CAISVGQGSYGYTF TGTGCCATCAGTGTCGGTCAGGGGAGCTATGGCTACACCTTC
TRBD2 TRBJ2-5 - TRBV5-4 CASSTGGGRETQYF TGTGCCAGCAGCACCGGGGGGGGACGAGAGACCCAGTACTTC
TRBD2 TRBJ2-5 - TRBV7-2 CASSLVAGGYKGETQYF TGTGCCAGCAGCTTAGTAGCGGGGGGCTACAAGGGGGAGACCCAGTACTTC
TRBD2 TRBJ2-5 - TRBV5-1 CASSLGLAGGPIQETQYF TGCGCCAGCAGCCTCGGACTAGCGGGGGGCCCTATACAAGAGACCCAGTACTTC
- TRBJ2-1 - TRBV11-2 CASSLSWGDNEQFF TGTGCCAGCAGCTTGTCTTGGGGGGACAATGAGCAGTTCTTC